These 12 T cell receptor beta chains were sequenced from one sample in a study of post-analysis software for immune sequencing data. Each TCR beta cDNA library carried unique molecular identifiers. From the PCR reads, TCRdb called clonotypes with MiXCR, one entry per CDR3 protein. The sample contains roughly 670,000 distinct CDR3 sequences, 55% to 70% of which appear only once. Their specific antigens are unknown. Study-level points and caveats: Patients showed TRBV5-6, TRBV5-1 and TRBV20-1 among a few TRBV segments more frequent than in controls.

Sequenced sample: blood. Source of these receptors: a girl aged 2 to 9 with multiple sclerosis.

V is TRBV30 and J is TRBJ1-2; TRBD1 matches 9 bases. This CDR3 has 14 amino acids. With V trimmed by 0 bases and J by 6 bases, 5 bases remained unmatched. CDR1 GTSNPN and CDR2 SVGIG come from the germline V gene (reference sequence). CDR3 sequence reads: CAWSVDRGLDGYTF. The CDR3 coding sequence is TGTGCCTGGAGTGTGGACAGGGGATTGGATGGCTACACCTTC.

The gene calls are TRBV15 and TRBJ2-1; D unresolved. This CDR3 spans 13 amino acids. Germline CDR1 is LNHNV and CDR2 is YYDKDF (reference sequence). V lost 0 bases to trimming and J lost 7 bases, with 7 bases between them. The CDR3 loop is CATSRDYGNEQFF. Here the CDR3 DNA reads TGTGCCACCAGCAGAGATTACGGAAATGAGCAGTTCTTC.

The V call is TRBV20-1, the J call TRBJ2-3, with D possibly matching TRBD2 (5 bases). The CDR3 is made up of 14 amino acids. V was cut by 2 bases and J by 4 bases, with 13 bases left in between. CDR1 DFQATT and CDR2 SNEGSKA come from the germline V gene (reference sequence). For the CDR3, the DNA is TGCAGTGCTAGAAGGCCGGGAAGTTCAGATACGCAGTATTTT. Translation: CSARRPGSSDTQYF.

This chain joins TRBV10-3 and TRBJ2-1; 8 bases match TRBD2. The CDR3 sequence is 15 residues long. Trimming cost V 0 bases and J 5 bases; bases outside gene matches: 3. Germline V gene data show CDR1 as ENHRY and CDR2 as SYGVKD. The DNA of the CDR3 is TGTGCCATCAGTGAGTCTCCGGGGGGGGACAATGAGCAGTTCTTC. Protein product: CAISESPGGDNEQFF.

The genes are TRBV6-1 and TRBJ2-1; D is possibly TRBD1 (5 bases). The CDR3 spans 17 residues. The V gene lost 2 bases and the J gene lost 0 bases, with 14 bases spanning the gap. CDR1 MNHNS and CDR2 SASEGT come from the germline V gene. The CDR3: CASSETATVSSYNEQFF. The DNA for the CDR3 is TGTGCCAGCAGTGAAACGGCGACAGTAAGCTCCTACAATGAGCAGTTCTTC.

This chain joins TRBV29-1 and TRBJ1-1; D is uncertain. This CDR3 region has 12 residues. Germline loops: CDR1 SQVTM, CDR2 ANQGSEA. V lost 4 bases, J lost 7 bases, and 13 bases lay in between. Written as DNA, the CDR3 is TGCAGCGTTGTAGGAGTGAGGAATGAAGCTTTCTTT. Amino acids: CSVVGVRNEAFF.

The genes are TRBV3-1 and TRBJ2-1, with TRBD1 matching 7 bases. The CDR3 contains 15 residues. Germline CDR1 reads LGHDT; CDR2 reads YNNKEL (reference sequence). The V segment lost 2 bases and the J segment 4 bases; nucleotides outside the gene matches: 5. For the CDR3, the DNA is TGTGCCAGCAGCCAATCGACAGGGAATTACAATGAGCAGTTCTTC. It codes for CASSQSTGNYNEQFF.

The chain couples TRBV29-1 to TRBJ2-1, with TRBD1 matching over 8 bases. Germline assignment: CDR1 SQVTM and CDR2 ANQGSEA. The CDR3 runs 13 residues. Trimming at V came to 7 bases and at J to 7 bases, leaving 9 bases not matched to a gene. The CDR3 DNA sequence: TGCAGCGGGACAGGGCGGCATGAGAATGAGCAGTTCTTC. Encoded protein: CSGTGRHENEQFF.

The CDR3 nucleotides read TGTGCCACCAGCAGAGAGTGGACGGAGCTGGGGGTTAATGAGCAGTTCTTC. As protein: CATSREWTELGVNEQFF. The chain is built from TRBV15 and TRBJ2-1; either TRBD1 or TRBD2 may supply D (5 bases each). This CDR3 has 17 amino acids. Trimming pared 0 bases from V and 7 bases from J, leaving 19 bases between. Germline loops: CDR1 LNHNV, CDR2 YYDKDF (reference sequence). Full variable domain (rest looked up from reference TRBV15 and TRBJ2-1): DAMVIQNPRYQVTQFGKPVTLSCSQTLNHNVMYWYQQKSSQAPKLLFHYYDKDFNNEADTPDNFQSRRPNTSFCFLDIRSPGLGDTAMYLCATSREWTELGVNEQFFGPGTRLTVL.

This chain connects TRBV29-1 to TRBJ2-3; D may be TRBD2 (6 bases). Trimming took 6 bases from V and 2 from J, leaving 12 bases between them. This CDR3 is built from 13 residues. Germline CDR1 reads SQVTM; CDR2 reads ANQGSEA. Written as DNA, the CDR3 is TGCAGCGTCTGGGGACTCCTCACAGATACGCAGTATTTT. Translated: CSVWGLLTDTQYF.

This CDR3 is CASSLTTGPEFF. CDR3 in DNA: TGTGCCAGCAGTTTGACGACCGGACCCGAGTTCTTC. The rearrangement links TRBV12-3 or TRBV12-4 to TRBJ2-1; unclear D gene. The V end was cut by 3 bases, the J end by 14 bases, with 14 bases between. The CDR3 spans 12 residues.

This rearrangement joins TRBV7-2 to TRBJ2-4, with D tentatively TRBD2 (6 bases). The tail of the sequence fits TRBJ2-7 better, so the J call may be wrong. Germline CDR1 SGHTA, CDR2 FQGNSA. This CDR3 has 16 amino acids. The CDR3 here is CASSLGRWGETYEQYF. CDR3 in DNA: TGTGCCAGCAGCTTAGGCAGGTGGGGGGAAACCTACGAGCAGTACTTC.